This TCR beta chain was identified during a study of monozygotic twins with inflammatory bowel disease. Whole-study findings and limits: Using the inverse Simpson index, IBD patients had lower TCRbeta diversity than healthy co-twins.

On this clonotype itself: As yet, its antigen is unknown.

The CDR3 runs 15 residues. The germline V gene has CDR1 SGHTA and CDR2 FQGTGA. Each CDR3 protein gets one entry in TCRdb, which reprocessed the 5' RACE reads and gives no DNA. Seen in this sample are hundreds of thousands of distinct CDR3 sequences; the ten most common clones hold roughly 5.8%. The chain uses TRBV7-3 and TRBJ2-1; TCRdb selects TRBD1, and the lack of DNA leaves this call unchecked. The receptor comes from a human donor with ulcerative colitis or Crohn's disease, or a healthy co-twin of an affected twin (not recorded which). Sequenced input: blood. The CDR3 sequence is CASSSTGGNRDEQFF.